What follows are 10 T cell receptor beta chains derived from one specimen sequenced in a study of Ad26.COV2.S vaccination and SARS-CoV-2 variants. Treatment indicated: roughly 18 received Ad26.COV2.S at low or high dose, single or two shots; 5 received placebo; per-sample allocation not given. Sampling occurred on day 63 after the first vaccine or placebo injection. Repertoires were generated with immunoSEQ multiplex PCR, while TCRdb's copy carries only in-frame clones and drops some. The repertoire includes roughly 250,000 clones, around 88% of them detected once, and roughly 3% sits in the top ten. The material was peripheral blood, obtained in a trial of Ad26.COV2.S vaccine versus placebo. The origin of the receptors is a person aged 18-65 years who received the Ad26.COV2.S COVID-19 vaccine or a placebo.

This sequence joins TRBV30 and TRBJ2-1; the D gene is possibly TRBD1 (5 bases). The V gene's germline CDR1 is GTSNPN and CDR2 SVGIG (reference sequence). CDR3 length equals 15 residues. Deletions cut 2 bases from V and 7 bases from J, with 18 bases between. CDR3 sequence: CAWSPGWTFGNEQFF. CDR3 bases: TGTGCCTGGAGTCCAGGTTGGACATTTGGGAATGAGCAGTTCTTC.

This clone came up once. This chain uses TRBV6-5 with TRBJ2-1; possibly TRBD1 or TRBD2 for D (5 bases each). The CDR3 covers 14 residues. The germline CDR1 and CDR2 sequences are MNHEY and SVGAGI. The ends were cut back, 4 bases at V and 5 bases at J, with 12 bases in the middle. CDR3 coding DNA: TGTGCCAGCAGTTTAGGGACCGCCAACAATGAGCAGTTCTTC. It yields the protein CASSLGTANNEQFF.

The chain uses TRBV24-1 and TRBJ2-3, with D maybe TRBD1 (6 bases). Trimming removed 9 bases from V and 3 bases from J, with 6 bases in between. The germline CDR1 and CDR2 sequences are KGHDR and SFDVKD. The CDR3 is 11 amino acids. The CDR3 sequence: CATGQTDTQYF. DNA for the CDR3: TGTGCCACCGGACAGACAGATACGCAGTATTTT.

The rearrangement uses TRBV20-1 and TRBJ1-1; possible D gene TRBD1, 5 bases. The V gene lost 5 bases and the J gene lost 6 bases, with 10 bases spanning the gap. The CDR3 is made up of 11 amino acids. Germline values: CDR1 DFQATT, CDR2 SNEGSKA (reference sequence). As DNA, the CDR3 is TGCAGTGCTCCGGGGGACGCTGAAGCTTTCTTT. Translating it yields CSAPGDAEAFF.

The chain links TRBV21-1 to TRBJ2-1. TRBV21-1 is reported as a pseudogene. The CDR3 is made up of 17 amino acids. The CDR3 loop reads CASSKGRGPAYYNEQFF. DNA of the CDR3: TGTGCTAGCAGCAAAGGAAGGGGACCGGCCTATTACAATGAGCAGTTCTTC.

Turning to this clone: Other DNA sequences in this specimen translate into the identical CDR3. The gene calls are TRBV5-1 and TRBJ2-3, with 7 bases identical to TRBD2. Germline-derived CDR1 and CDR2 are SGHRS and YFSETQ. The junction had 4 bases not matched to a gene; V was cut back by 3 bases and J by 0 bases. The CDR3 consists of 15 residues. The CDR3 sequence: CASSSSGPSTDTQYF. In DNA form, the CDR3 reads TGCGCCAGCAGCTCTAGCGGTCCTAGCACAGATACGCAGTATTTT.

V is TRBV27 and J is TRBJ2-3, with D perhaps matching TRBD1 (6 bases). CDR3 size: 15 residues. V gave up 6 bases and J gave up 0 bases, with 13 bases separating them. Germline assignment: CDR1 MNHEY and CDR2 SMNVEV (reference sequence). This chain's CDR3 is CASSGQTTSTDTQYF. The CDR3 nucleotides read TGTGCCAGCAGCGGACAGACCACTAGCACAGATACGCAGTATTTT.

The CDR3 bases are TGTGCCAGCAGCCGTTCGGGTGAGCAGTTCTTC. It is translated as CASSRSGEQFF. The chain employs TRBV3-1 (or the pseudogene TRBV3-2) and TRBJ2-1, with no clear D. The CDR3 runs to 11 residues. CDR1 and CDR2 (germline): LGHDT, YNNKEL (reference sequence). V was pared by 4 bases and J by 9 bases, with 7 bases between.

The chain uses TRBV18 and TRBJ1-5; TRBD1 might be the D (5 bases). V lost 6 bases, J lost 7 bases, and 16 bases lay in between. The germline gives CDR1 KGHSH, CDR2 LQKENI. The CDR3 sequence is 14 residues long. The CDR3 sequence is CASSRQGSGQPQHF. For the CDR3, the DNA is TGTGCCAGCTCTCGGCAGGGATCAGGACAGCCCCAGCATTTT.

The rearrangement joins TRBV29-1 to TRBJ1-5; D is undetermined. With 3 bases removed from V and 4 bases from J, the gap between germline ends came to 13 bases. The CDR3 totals 14 residues. The V gene's germline CDR1 is SQVTM and CDR2 ANQGSEA. CDR3 nucleotides: TGCAGCGTTGAGAGGCTGCACCCGAATCAGCCCCAGCATTTT. Its translation is CSVERLHPNQPQHF. The complete variable domain, with remaining parts taken from reference TRBV29-1 and TRBJ1-5, reads SAVISQKPSRDICQRGTSLTIQCQVDSQVTMMFWYRQQPGQSLTLIATANQGSEATYESGFVIDKFPISRPNLTFSTLTVSNMSPEDSSIYLCSVERLHPNQPQHFGDGTRLSIL.